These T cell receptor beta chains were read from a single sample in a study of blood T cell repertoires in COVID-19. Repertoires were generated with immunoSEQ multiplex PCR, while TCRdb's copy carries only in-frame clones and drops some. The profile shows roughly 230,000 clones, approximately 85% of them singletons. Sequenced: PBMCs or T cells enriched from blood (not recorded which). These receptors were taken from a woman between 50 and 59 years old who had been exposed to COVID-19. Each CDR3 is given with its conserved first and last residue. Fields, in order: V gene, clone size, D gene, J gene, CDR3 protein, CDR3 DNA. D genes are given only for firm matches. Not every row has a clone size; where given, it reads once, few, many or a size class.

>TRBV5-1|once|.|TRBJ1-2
CASSSQGDYGYTF
TGCGCCAGCAGCTCCCAGGGTGACTATGGCTACACCTTC
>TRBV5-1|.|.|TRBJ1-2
CASSYNRDGYTF
TGCGCCAGCAGCTACAACAGGGATGGCTACACCTTC
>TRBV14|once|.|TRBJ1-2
CASSQDRGLGGYTF
TGTGCCAGCAGCCAAGATCGAGGGTTAGGGGGCTACACCTTC
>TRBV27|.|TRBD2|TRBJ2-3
CASSLGWRRGGTDTQYF
TGTGCCAGCAGTTTGGGGTGGAGACGGGGGGGCACAGATACGCAGTATTTT
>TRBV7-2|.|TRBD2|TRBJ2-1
CASSVGGTTNEQFF
TGTGCCAGCAGTGTCGGGGGGACTACCAATGAGCAGTTCTTC
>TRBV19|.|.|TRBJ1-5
CASSIDQGPQHF
TGTGCCAGTAGTATAGATCAGGGGCCCCAGCATTTT
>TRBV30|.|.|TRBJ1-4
CAWSGEDEKLFF
TGTGCCTGGAGTGGGGAGGATGAAAAACTGTTTTTT
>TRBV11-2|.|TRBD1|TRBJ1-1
CASSRDRANTEAFF
TGTGCCAGCAGCAGGGACAGGGCGAACACTGAAGCTTTCTTT
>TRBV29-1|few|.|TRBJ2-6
CSVWAAVEGANVLTF
TGCAGCGTTTGGGCAGCGGTGGAAGGGGCCAACGTCCTGACTTTC
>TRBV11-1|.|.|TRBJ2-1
CASSPLSDEQFF
TGTGCCAGCAGCCCCCTATCCGATGAGCAGTTCTTC
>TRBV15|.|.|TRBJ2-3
CATSSGGSTDTQYF
TGTGCCACCAGCAGCGGGGGTAGCACAGATACGCAGTATTTT
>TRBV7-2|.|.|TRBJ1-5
CASSHRGGPQHF
TGTGCCAGCAGCCACCGAGGGGGACCCCAGCATTTT
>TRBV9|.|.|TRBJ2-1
CASSVAYTGGDEQFF
TGTGCCAGCAGCGTAGCGTACACCGGGGGTGATGAGCAGTTCTTC
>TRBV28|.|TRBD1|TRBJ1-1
CASSLGTGEAFF
TGTGCCAGCAGTTTAGGGACAGGGGAAGCTTTCTTT
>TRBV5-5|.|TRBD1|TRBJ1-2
CASSDQGAPTF
TGTGCCAGCAGCGACCAGGGGGCCCCGACCTTC
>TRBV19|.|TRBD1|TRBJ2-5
CASSISGTGDKETQYF
TGTGCCAGTAGTATATCTGGGACAGGCGACAAAGAGACCCAGTACTTC
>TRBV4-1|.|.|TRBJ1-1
CASSQVLRTEAFF
TGCGCCAGCAGCCAAGTCCTCCGGACTGAAGCTTTCTTT
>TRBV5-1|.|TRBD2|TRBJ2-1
CASSPWVAGGLDEQFF
TGCGCCAGCAGCCCCTGGGTAGCGGGGGGGTTAGATGAGCAGTTCTTC
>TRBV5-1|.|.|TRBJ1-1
CASSGRGGGGNTEAFF
TGCGCCAGCAGCGGGAGGGGCGGGGGAGGTAACACTGAAGCTTTCTTT
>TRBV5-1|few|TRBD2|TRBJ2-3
CASSLAGGLAADTQYF
TGCGCCAGCAGCTTGGCTGGGGGACTAGCAGCAGATACGCAGTATTTT
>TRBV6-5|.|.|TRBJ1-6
CASRRGGLDSPLHF
TGTGCCAGCAGAAGGGGGGGACTTGACTCACCCCTCCACTTT
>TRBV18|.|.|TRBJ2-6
CASSPPTSGANVLTF
TGTGCCAGCTCACCACCCACTTCTGGGGCCAACGTCCTGACTTTC
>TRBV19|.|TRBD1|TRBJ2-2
CASSTGGRTGELFF
TGTGCCAGTAGTACAGGGGGCAGGACCGGGGAGCTGTTTTTT
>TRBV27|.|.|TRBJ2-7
CASSSPRAYEQYF
TGTGCCAGCAGTTCCCCTCGGGCCTACGAGCAGTACTTC